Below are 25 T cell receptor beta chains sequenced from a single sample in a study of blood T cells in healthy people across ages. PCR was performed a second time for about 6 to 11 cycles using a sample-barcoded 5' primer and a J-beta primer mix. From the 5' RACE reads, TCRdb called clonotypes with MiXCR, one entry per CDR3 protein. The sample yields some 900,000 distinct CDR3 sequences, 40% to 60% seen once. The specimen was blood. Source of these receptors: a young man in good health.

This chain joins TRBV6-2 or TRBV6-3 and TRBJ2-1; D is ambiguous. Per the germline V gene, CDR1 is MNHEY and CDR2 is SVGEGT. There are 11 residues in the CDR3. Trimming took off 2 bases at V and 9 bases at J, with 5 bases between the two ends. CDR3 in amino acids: CASSYAGEQFF. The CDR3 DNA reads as TGTGCCAGCAGTTACGCCGGTGAGCAGTTCTTC.

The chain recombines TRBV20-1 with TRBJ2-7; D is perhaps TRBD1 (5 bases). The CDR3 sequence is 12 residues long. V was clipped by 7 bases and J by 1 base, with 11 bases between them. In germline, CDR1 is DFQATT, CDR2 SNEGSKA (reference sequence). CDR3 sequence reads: CSGSDRSYEQYF. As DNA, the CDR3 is TGCAGTGGTTCCGACAGATCCTACGAGCAGTACTTC.

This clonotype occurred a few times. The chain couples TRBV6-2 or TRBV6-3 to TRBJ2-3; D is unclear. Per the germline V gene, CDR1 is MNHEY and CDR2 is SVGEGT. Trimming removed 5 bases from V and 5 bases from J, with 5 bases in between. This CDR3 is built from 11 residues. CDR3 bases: TGTGCCAGCAGTAAGAGAGATACGCAGTATTTT. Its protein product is CASSKRDTQYF.

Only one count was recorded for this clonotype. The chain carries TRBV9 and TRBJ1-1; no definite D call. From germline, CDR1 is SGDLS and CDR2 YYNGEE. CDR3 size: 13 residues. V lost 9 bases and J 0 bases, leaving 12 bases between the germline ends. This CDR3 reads CATPTIMNTEAFF. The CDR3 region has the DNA TGTGCCACCCCGACGATAATGAACACTGAAGCTTTCTTT.

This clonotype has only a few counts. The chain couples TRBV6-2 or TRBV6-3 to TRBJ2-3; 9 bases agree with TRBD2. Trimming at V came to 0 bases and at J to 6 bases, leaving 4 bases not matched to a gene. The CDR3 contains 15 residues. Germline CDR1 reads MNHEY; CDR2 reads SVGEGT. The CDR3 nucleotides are TGTGCCAGCAGTTACTCTAGCGGGGGACGTGATACGCAGTATTTT. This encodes CASSYSSGGRDTQYF.

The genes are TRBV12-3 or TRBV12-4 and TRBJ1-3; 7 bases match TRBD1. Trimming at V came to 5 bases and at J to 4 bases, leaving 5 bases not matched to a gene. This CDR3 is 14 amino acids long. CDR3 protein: CASSLTGAGNTIYF. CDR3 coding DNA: TGTGCCAGCAGTCTCACAGGGGCGGGAAACACCATATATTTT.

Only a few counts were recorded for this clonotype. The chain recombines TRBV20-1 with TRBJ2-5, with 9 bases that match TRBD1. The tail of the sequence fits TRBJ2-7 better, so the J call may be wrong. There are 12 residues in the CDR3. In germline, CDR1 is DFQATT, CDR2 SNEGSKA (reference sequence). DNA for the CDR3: TGCAGTGCTGACAGGGGGACCTACGAGCAGTACTTC. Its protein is CSADRGTYEQYF.

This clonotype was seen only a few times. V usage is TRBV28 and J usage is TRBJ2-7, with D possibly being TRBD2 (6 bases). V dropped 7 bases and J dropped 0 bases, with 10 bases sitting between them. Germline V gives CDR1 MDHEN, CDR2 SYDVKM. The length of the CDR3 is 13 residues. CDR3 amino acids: CASTTGGSYEQYF. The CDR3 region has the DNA TGTGCCAGCACTACCGGGGGCTCCTACGAGCAGTACTTC.

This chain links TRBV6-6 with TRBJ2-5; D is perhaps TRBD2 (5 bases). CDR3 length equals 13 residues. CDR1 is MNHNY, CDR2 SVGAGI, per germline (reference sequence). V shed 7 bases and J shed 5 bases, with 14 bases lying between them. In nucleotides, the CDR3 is TGTGCCAGCAAGGCGGGCCAAGGGGAGACCCAGTACTTC. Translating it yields CASKAGQGETQYF.

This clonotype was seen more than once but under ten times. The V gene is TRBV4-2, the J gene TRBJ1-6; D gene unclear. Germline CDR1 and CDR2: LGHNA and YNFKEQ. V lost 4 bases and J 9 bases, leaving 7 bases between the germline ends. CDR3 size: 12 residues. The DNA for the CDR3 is TGTGCCAGCAGCCTGGATCTTTCACCCCTCCACTTT. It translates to CASSLDLSPLHF.

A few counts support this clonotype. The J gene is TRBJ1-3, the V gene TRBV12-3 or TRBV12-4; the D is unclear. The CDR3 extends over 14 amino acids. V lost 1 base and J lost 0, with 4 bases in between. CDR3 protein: CASSLGSSGNTIYF. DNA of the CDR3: TGTGCCAGCAGTTTAGGTAGCTCTGGAAACACCATATATTTT.

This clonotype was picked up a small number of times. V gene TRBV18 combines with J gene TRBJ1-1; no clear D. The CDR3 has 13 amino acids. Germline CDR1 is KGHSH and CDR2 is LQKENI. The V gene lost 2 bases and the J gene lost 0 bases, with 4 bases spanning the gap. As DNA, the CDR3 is TGTGCCAGCTCACCAACCCTGAACACTGAAGCTTTCTTT. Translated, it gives CASSPTLNTEAFF.

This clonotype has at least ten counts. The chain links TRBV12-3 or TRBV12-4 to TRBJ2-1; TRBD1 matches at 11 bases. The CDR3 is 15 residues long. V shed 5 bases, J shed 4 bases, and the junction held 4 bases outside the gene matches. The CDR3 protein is CASSTGQGAYNEQFF. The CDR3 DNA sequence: TGTGCCAGCAGTACAGGACAGGGGGCATACAATGAGCAGTTCTTC.

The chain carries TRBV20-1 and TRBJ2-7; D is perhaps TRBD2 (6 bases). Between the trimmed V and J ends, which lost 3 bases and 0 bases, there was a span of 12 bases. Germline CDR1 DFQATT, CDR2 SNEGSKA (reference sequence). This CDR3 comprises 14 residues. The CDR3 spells CSASPSGGSYEQYF. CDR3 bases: TGCAGTGCTAGCCCCTCCGGGGGCTCCTACGAGCAGTACTTC.

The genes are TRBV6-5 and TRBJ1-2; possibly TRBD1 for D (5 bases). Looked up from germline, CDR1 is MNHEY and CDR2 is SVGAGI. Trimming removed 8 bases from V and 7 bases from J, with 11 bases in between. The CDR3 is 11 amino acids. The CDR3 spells CASLGQAGYTF. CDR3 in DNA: TGTGCCAGCCTGGGGCAGGCTGGCTACACCTTC.

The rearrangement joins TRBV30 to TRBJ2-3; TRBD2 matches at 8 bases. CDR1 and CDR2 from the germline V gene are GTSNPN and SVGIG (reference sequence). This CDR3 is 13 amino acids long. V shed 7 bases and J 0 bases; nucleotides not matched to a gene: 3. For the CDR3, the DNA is TGTGCCTCCGGGACTAGAAGCACAGATACGCAGTATTTT. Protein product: CASGTRSTDTQYF.

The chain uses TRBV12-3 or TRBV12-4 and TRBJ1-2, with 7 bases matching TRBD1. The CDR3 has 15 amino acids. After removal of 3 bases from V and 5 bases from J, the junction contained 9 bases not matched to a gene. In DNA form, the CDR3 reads TGTGCCAGCAGTTTTGGGGCAGGGGGAGCATATGGCTACACCTTC. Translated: CASSFGAGGAYGYTF.

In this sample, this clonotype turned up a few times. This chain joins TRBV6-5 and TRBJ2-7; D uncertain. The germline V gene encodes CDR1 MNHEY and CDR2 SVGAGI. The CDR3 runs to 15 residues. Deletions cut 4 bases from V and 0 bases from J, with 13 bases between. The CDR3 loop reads CASSSPGRSSYEQYF. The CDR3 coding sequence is TGTGCCAGCAGTTCCCCCGGGCGAAGCTCCTACGAGCAGTACTTC.

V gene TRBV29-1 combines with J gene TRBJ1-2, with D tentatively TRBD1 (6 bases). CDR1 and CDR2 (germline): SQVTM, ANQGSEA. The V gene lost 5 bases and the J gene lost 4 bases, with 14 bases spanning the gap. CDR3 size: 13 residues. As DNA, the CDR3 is TGCAGCGTTCCTCCTAACAGGGCCTATGGCTACACCTTC. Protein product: CSVPPNRAYGYTF.

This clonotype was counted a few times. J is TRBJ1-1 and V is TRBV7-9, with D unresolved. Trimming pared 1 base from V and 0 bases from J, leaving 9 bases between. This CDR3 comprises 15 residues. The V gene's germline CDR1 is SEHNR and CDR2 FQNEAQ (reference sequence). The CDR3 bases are TGTGCCAGCAGCTTAGTTGCCAGGCTGAACACTGAAGCTTTCTTT. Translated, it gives CASSLVARLNTEAFF.

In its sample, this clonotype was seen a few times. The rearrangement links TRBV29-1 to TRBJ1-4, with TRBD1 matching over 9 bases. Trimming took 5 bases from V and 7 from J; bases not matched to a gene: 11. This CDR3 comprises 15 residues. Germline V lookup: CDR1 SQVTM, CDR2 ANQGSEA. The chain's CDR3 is CSVLKGGQGGEKLFF. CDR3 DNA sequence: TGCAGCGTTCTCAAAGGGGGACAGGGTGGTGAAAAACTGTTTTTT.

The CDR3 reads CASSSDRDRREQYF. The CDR3, as DNA: TGTGCCAGCAGTTCAGACAGGGACCGTCGCGAGCAGTACTTC. The V call is TRBV27, the J call TRBJ2-5, with 7 nucleotides matching TRBD1. The J call may be mistaken, given a closer DNA end match to TRBJ2-7. The CDR3 has 14 residues. CDR1 is MNHEY and CDR2 is SMNVEV in the germline V gene (reference sequence).

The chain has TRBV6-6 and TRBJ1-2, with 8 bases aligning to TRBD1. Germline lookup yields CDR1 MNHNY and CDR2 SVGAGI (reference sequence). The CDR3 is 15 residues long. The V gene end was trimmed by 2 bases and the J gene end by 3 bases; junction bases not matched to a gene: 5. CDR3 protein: CASSYADRVDYGYTF. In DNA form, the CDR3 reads TGTGCCAGCAGTTACGCGGACAGGGTCGACTATGGCTACACCTTC.

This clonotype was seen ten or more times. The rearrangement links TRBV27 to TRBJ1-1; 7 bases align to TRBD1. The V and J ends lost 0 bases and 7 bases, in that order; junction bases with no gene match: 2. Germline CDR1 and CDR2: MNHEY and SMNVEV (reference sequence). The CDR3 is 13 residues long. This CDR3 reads CASSLSDRVEAFF. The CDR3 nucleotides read TGTGCCAGCAGTTTATCCGACAGGGTTGAAGCTTTCTTT.

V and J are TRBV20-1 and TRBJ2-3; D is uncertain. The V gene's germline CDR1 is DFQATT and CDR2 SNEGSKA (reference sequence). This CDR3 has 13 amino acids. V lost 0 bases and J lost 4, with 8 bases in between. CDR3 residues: CSARDTHADTQYF. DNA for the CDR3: TGCAGTGCTAGAGATACTCACGCAGATACGCAGTATTTT.